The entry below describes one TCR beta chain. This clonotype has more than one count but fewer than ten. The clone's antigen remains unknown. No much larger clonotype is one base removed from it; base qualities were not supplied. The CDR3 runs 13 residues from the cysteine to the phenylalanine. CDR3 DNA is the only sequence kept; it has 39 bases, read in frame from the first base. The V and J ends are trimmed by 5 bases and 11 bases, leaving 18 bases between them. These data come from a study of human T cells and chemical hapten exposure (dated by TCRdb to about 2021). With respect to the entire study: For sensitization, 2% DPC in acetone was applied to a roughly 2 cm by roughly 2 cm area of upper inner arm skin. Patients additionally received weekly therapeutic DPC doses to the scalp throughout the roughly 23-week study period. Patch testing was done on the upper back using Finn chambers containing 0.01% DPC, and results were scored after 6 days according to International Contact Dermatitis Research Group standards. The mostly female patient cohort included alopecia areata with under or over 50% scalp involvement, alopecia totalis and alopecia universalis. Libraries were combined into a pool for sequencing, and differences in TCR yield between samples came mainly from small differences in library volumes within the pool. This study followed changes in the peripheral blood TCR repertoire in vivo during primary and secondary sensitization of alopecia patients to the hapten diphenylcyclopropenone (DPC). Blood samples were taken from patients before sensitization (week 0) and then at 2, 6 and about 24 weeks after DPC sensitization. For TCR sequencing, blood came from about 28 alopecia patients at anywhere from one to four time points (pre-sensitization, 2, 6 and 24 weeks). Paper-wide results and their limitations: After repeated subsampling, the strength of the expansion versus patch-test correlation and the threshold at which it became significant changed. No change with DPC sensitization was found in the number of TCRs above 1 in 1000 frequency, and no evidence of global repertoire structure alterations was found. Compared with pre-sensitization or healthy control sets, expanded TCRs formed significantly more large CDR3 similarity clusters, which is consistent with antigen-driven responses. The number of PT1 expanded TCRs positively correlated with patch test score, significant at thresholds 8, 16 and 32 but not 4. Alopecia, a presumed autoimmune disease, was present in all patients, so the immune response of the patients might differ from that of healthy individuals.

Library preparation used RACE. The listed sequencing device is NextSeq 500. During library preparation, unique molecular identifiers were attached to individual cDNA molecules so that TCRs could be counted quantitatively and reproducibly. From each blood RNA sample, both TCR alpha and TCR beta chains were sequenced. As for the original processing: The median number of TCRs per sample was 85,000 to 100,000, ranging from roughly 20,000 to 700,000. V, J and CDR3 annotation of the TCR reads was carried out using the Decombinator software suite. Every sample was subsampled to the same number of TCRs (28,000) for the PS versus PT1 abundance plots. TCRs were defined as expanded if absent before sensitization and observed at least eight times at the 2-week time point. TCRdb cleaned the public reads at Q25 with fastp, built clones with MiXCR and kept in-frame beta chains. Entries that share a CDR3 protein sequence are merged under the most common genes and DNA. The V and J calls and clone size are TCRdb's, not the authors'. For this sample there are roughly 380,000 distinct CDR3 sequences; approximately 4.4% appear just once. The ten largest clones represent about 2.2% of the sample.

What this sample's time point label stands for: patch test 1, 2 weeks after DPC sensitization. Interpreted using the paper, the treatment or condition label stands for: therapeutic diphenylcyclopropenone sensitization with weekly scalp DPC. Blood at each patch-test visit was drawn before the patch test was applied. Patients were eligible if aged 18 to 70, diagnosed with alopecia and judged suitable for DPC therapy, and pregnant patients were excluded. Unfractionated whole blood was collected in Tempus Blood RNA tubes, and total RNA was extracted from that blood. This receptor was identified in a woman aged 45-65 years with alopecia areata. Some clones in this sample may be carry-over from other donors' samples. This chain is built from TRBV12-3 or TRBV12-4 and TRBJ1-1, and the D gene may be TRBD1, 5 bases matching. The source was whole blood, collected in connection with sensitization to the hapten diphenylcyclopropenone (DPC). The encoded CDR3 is CASSVGEGLWAFF. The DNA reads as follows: TGTGCCAGCAGTGTGGGGGAAGGGTTGTGGGCTTTCTTT.